The entry below gives a single TCR beta chain sequence along with its context. Its antigen is currently unknown. Use of 60 Vbeta and 13 Jbeta primers characterized the PCR. Measured with immunoSEQ multiplex PCR; TCRdb has only the in-frame clones, and not every one. The table shows approximately 160,000 clones, with roughly 77% occurring only once. The data are from a study of cytomegalovirus exposure and HLA in healthy donors. Study at large: Within the Caucasian-associated ancestry cluster were about 81% of the roughly 360 genotyped donors. Overall study results and limits: The classifier reportedly diagnosed cytomegalovirus status with high specificity and sensitivity.

The sample was PBMCs. The clonotype comes from a male donor in good health and CMV-seronegative.

The CDR3 region has the DNA TGTGCCAGCAGCTTAGGACTAGCTTCAGATACGCAGTATTTT. This translates into CASSLGLASDTQYF. This chain connects TRBV7-2 to TRBJ2-3; 7 positions agree with TRBD2. In germline, CDR1 is SGHTA, CDR2 FQGNSA. V was pared by 1 base and J by 4 bases, with 2 bases of the junction left unmatched. The CDR3 loop spans 14 amino acids.